Listed below are T cell receptor beta chains from one sample, sequenced in a study of Graves' ophthalmopathy and Graves' hyperthyroidism. TCRdb ran MiXCR on the multiplex PCR reads and lists one entry per CDR3 protein. The data contain roughly 480,000 distinct CDR3 sequences, 13% to 15% of them singletons. Sequenced: blood. These receptor sequences come from a woman in her 30s with Graves' ophthalmopathy. Both conserved end residues are part of each CDR3. D genes are given only for firm matches. The size entry is marked missing in some rows and otherwise reads once, few, many or a size class.

j_gene	d_gene	abundance	v_gene	CDR3nt	CDR3aa
TRBJ2-5	.	.	TRBV7-9	TGTGCCGGAGAGGGACAACACCAAGAGACCCAGTACTTC	CAGEGQHQETQYF
TRBJ1-1	.	many	TRBV6-5	TGTGCCAGCAGTTATTTCACAGGAGGCACTGAAGCTTTCTTT	CASSYFTGGTEAFF
TRBJ1-2	.	many	TRBV9	TGTGCCAGCAGCGCATTGGGTGGCTACACCTTC	CASSALGGYTF
TRBJ2-7	TRBD2	many	TRBV28	TGTGCCAGCAGTTTAAGGAGGGAGGCCTTGGGCGGGAGTAGGGAGCAGTACTTC	CASSLRREALGGSREQYF
TRBJ1-5	.	many	TRBV6-5	TGTGCCAGCAGTTACGCCCCTGTCGAGCCCCAGCATTTT	CASSYAPVEPQHF
TRBJ1-2	.	many	TRBV2	TGTGCCAGCAGTGAAGGGACACCCTGGGTGGATGGCTACACCTTC	CASSEGTPWVDGYTF
TRBJ2-7	TRBD1	many	TRBV24-1	TGTGCCACCAGTGATCCCAAGGACAGGGGGGGGTACGAGCAGTACTTC	CATSDPKDRGGYEQYF
TRBJ2-4	.	.	TRBV30	TGTGCCTGGGCGACTCAAGGGAACATTCAGTACTTC	CAWATQGNIQYF
TRBJ2-7	.	.	TRBV10-3	TGTGCCATCAGTGAGTCTCTAGGCAGGGCCCTTGACCACGAGCAGTACTTC	CAISESLGRALDHEQYF
TRBJ2-4	.	many	TRBV11-2	TGTGCCAGCAGCTTCGACGGCCCCTGGGCCAAAAACATTCAGTACTTC	CASSFDGPWAKNIQYF
TRBJ1-1	.	many	TRBV11-2	TGTGCCAGCAGCTCTCCCAAAAGACCGGGTGGGAACACTGAAGCTTTCTTT	CASSSPKRPGGNTEAFF
TRBJ2-5	TRBD2	.	TRBV12-3/TRBV12-4	TGTGCCAGCAGACAGCGGGGGGTGGAGACCCAGTACTTC	CASRQRGVETQYF
TRBJ1-1	TRBD1	many	TRBV28	TGTGCCAGCAAAAGATTAGGGGGGACAGGGGGCACTAACACTGAAGCTTTCTTT	CASKRLGGTGGTNTEAFF
TRBJ2-7	.	many	TRBV2	TGTGCCAGCAGTGAGCGGGACACACACACCGAGCAGTACTTC	CASSERDTHTEQYF
TRBJ1-1	.	many	TRBV11-2	TGTGCCAGCAGCGATAGGTTGGGGATGAACACTGAAGCTTTCTTT	CASSDRLGMNTEAFF